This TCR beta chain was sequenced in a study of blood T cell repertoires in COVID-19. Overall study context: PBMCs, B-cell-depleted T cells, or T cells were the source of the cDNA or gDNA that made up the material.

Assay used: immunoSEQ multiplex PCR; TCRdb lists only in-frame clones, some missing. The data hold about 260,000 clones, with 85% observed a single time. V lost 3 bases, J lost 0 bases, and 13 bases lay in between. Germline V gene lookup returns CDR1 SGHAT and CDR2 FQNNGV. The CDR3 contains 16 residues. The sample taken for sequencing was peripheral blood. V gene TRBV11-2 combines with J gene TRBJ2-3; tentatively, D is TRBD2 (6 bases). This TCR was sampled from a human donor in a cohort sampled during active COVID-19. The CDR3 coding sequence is TGTGCCAGCAGCTTTTCCGGGAGTATTAGCACAGATACGCAGTATTTT. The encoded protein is CASSFSGSISTDTQYF. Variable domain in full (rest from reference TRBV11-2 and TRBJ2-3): EAGVAQSPRYKIIEKRQSVAFWCNPISGHATLYWYQQILGQGPKLLIQFQNNGVVDDSQLPKDRFSAERLKGVDSTLKIQPAKLEDSAVYLCASSFSGSISTDTQYFGPGTRLTVL.